The 18 T cell receptor beta chains reported below all come from one sample, sequenced in a study of cytomegalovirus exposure and HLA in healthy donors. The primer mix had 60 Vbeta and 13 Jbeta primers. Sequencing used immunoSEQ multiplex PCR; TCRdb keeps in-frame clones, though not all of them. The table lists about 110,000 clones, under 80% of them singletons. Sequenced input: PBMCs. These receptors originate from a woman aged 40 to 49 in good health and CMV-seropositive.

This rearrangement joins TRBV27 to TRBJ2-2; D gene ambiguous. V shed 4 bases and J shed 0 bases, with 9 bases lying between them. The CDR3 covers 15 residues. From germline, CDR1 is MNHEY and CDR2 SMNVEV (reference sequence). CDR3 nucleotide sequence: TGTGCCAGCAGTTCCGCGTACGCGAACACCGGGGAGCTGTTTTTT. Translated, it gives CASSSAYANTGELFF.

This clone was detected a few times. The chain uses TRBV5-4 and TRBJ1-2; D unclear. Germline V gives CDR1 SGHNT, CDR2 YYREEE (reference sequence). The CDR3 is made up of 13 amino acids. V was shortened by 0 bases and J by 4 bases, with 7 bases between the two germline ends. CDR3 nucleotide sequence: TGTGCCAGCAGCTTGGACCCAGGCTATGGCTACACCTTC. It yields the protein CASSLDPGYGYTF. Full variable domain (outside the CDR3, taken from reference TRBV5-4 and TRBJ1-2): ETGVTQSPTHLIKTRGQQVTLRCSSQSGHNTVSWYQQALGQGPQFIFQYYREEENGRGNFPPRFSGLQFPNYSSELNVNALELDDSALYLCASSLDPGYGYTFGSGTRLTVV.

The CDR3 nucleotides are TGTGCCAGCAGTGCCGGACAGTTGGCGGGGGAGCTGTTTTTT. Its translation is CASSAGQLAGELFF. V and J are TRBV11-2 and TRBJ2-2; D is perhaps TRBD1 (6 bases). Germline V gene sequence: CDR1 SGHAT, CDR2 FQNNGV. Trimming stripped 6 bases from V and 8 bases from J, with 16 bases between. The CDR3 sequence is 14 residues long.

This clone was counted a few times. The chain recombines TRBV7-2 with TRBJ1-3, with 7 bases fitting TRBD1. Germline V CDR1 and CDR2: SGHTA, FQGNSA. With 5 bases clipped from V and 4 bases from J, the junction kept 5 bases outside the gene matches. The CDR3 has 14 amino acids. CDR3 loop: CASSLDRRGNTIYF. The DNA for the CDR3 is TGTGCCAGCAGCCTGGACAGGCGAGGAAACACCATATATTTT.

In this sample, this clone turned up once. The chain joins TRBV5-3 to TRBJ1-2; TRBD1 aligns across 8 bases. TRBV5-3 is flagged as an ORF with uncertain function. The junction had 8 bases not matched to a gene; V was cut back by 2 bases and J by 5 bases. The CDR3 sequence is 15 residues long. The CDR3 sequence is CARSFPTGTGYGYTF. CDR3 DNA: TGTGCCAGAAGCTTCCCTACCGGGACAGGTTATGGCTACACCTTC.

This sequence joins TRBV9 and TRBJ2-3; D gene ambiguous. V was clipped by 0 bases and J by 0 bases, with 8 bases between them. The CDR3 loop spans 15 amino acids. The germline gives CDR1 SGDLS, CDR2 YYNGEE. The CDR3 DNA reads as TGTGCCAGCAGCGTAGCTAGTCTCAGCACAGATACGCAGTATTTT. Protein: CASSVASLSTDTQYF.

The chain is built from TRBV11-3 and TRBJ2-7; possible D gene TRBD1, 6 bases. The CDR3 is 15 residues long. Germline CDR1 SGHNT, CDR2 YENEEA. Trimming cost V 1 base and J 5 bases, with 15 bases left between them. The CDR3 sequence: CASSLVGRGVNEQYF. Written as DNA, the CDR3 is TGTGCCAGCAGCTTAGTCGGCAGGGGAGTCAACGAGCAGTACTTC. The variable domain in full, with the rest retrieved from reference TRBV11-3 and TRBJ2-7, is EAGVVQSPRYKIIEKKQPVAFWCNPISGHNTLYWYLQNLGQGPELLIRYENEEAVDDSQLPKDRFSAERLKGVDSTLKIQPAELGDSAVYLCASSLVGRGVNEQYFGPGTRLTVT.

With regard to this clone: The same CDR3 arises from other DNA sequences in this sample as well. The chain links TRBV5-1 to TRBJ2-3, with D maybe TRBD1 (5 bases). Trimming left V 5 bases short and J 2 bases short, with 15 bases between. The CDR3 is made up of 15 amino acids. From germline, CDR1 is SGHRS and CDR2 YFSETQ. CDR3 residues: CASSPMGQPTDTQYF. The CDR3 DNA is TGCGCCAGCAGTCCAATGGGGCAGCCCACAGATACGCAGTATTTT.

The genes are TRBV7-2 and TRBJ1-5; a weak D match, TRBD1 (6 bases). The CDR3 contains 15 residues. CDR1 is SGHTA and CDR2 is FQGNSA in the germline V gene. Trimming removed 3 bases from V and 4 bases from J, with 13 bases in between. The CDR3 DNA sequence: TGTGCCAGCAGCTTGGCCCCAGGGGCAAATCAGCCCCAGCATTTT. It codes for CASSLAPGANQPQHF. Variable domain in full (rest from reference TRBV7-2 and TRBJ1-5): GAGVSQSPSNKVTEKGKDVELRCDPISGHTALYWYRQSLGQGLEFLIYFQGNSAPDKSGLPSDRFSAERTGGSVSTLTIQRTQQEDSAVYLCASSLAPGANQPQHFGDGTRLSIL.

The J gene is TRBJ1-3, the V gene TRBV7-9; D is unclear. This CDR3 is built from 15 residues. V lost 4 bases and J 0 bases, leaving 10 bases between the germline ends. CDR1 is SEHNR, CDR2 FQNEAQ, per germline (reference sequence). CDR3 DNA sequence: TGTGCCAGCAGCTACGAGCCTACCTCTGGAAACACCATATATTTT. This sequence encodes CASSYEPTSGNTIYF.

The V call is TRBV11-3, the J call TRBJ2-1; TRBD2 matches 8 bases. Germline trimming cut 3 bases from V and 4 bases from J; bases unmatched to any gene: 5. Germline V CDR1 and CDR2: SGHNT, YENEEA. The length of the CDR3 is 15 residues. Here the CDR3 reads CASSFRSGTYNEQFF. CDR3 DNA: TGTGCCAGCAGCTTTCGTAGCGGGACATACAATGAGCAGTTCTTC.

CDR3 coding DNA: TGTGCCAGTAGTGTTAGATATGGCTACACCTTC. This codes for CASSVRYGYTF. V is TRBV19 and J is TRBJ1-2; D uncertain. Germline loops: CDR1 LNHDA, CDR2 SQIVND (reference sequence). The V gene lost 5 bases and the J gene lost 5 bases, with 6 bases spanning the gap. The CDR3 extends over 11 amino acids. Full variable domain (rest looked up from reference TRBV19 and TRBJ1-2): DGGITQSPKYLFRKEGQNVTLSCEQNLNHDAMYWYRQDPGQGLRLIYYSQIVNDFQKGDIAEGYSVSREKKESFPLTVTSAQKNPTAFYLCASSVRYGYTFGSGTRLTVV.

A few counts support this clone. The CDR3 spells CASSPRSFGEQYF. CDR3 DNA: TGTGCCAGCAGCCCCCGTAGTTTTGGCGAGCAGTACTTC. J is TRBJ2-7 and V is TRBV5-6; D unresolved. Trimming shortened V by 4 bases and J by 6 bases, and 14 bases separated the two germline ends. CDR1 SGHDT and CDR2 YYEEEE come from the germline V gene. The CDR3 sequence is 13 residues long. The variable domain in full, with the rest retrieved from reference TRBV5-6 and TRBJ2-7, is DAGVTQSPTHLIKTRGQQVTLRCSPKSGHDTVSWYQQALGQGPQFIFQYYEEEERQRGNFPDRFSGHQFPNYSSELNVNALLLGDSALYLCASSPRSFGEQYFGPGTRLTVT.

V and J are TRBV9 and TRBJ2-7; 7 nucleotides align to TRBD1. The CDR3 loop spans 15 amino acids. Germline CDR1 reads SGDLS; CDR2 reads YYNGEE. With 2 bases clipped from V and 6 bases from J, the junction kept 11 bases outside the gene matches. As DNA, the CDR3 is TGTGCCAGCAGCGTCCGGGACAGTTCCGCCTCCGAGCAGTACTTC. Translated, it gives CASSVRDSSASEQYF.

The chain recombines TRBV15 with TRBJ2-5, with D tentatively TRBD1 (6 bases). CDR3 length equals 13 residues. Germline CDR1 is LNHNV and CDR2 is YYDKDF (reference sequence). Trimming took 2 bases from V and 5 from J, leaving 9 bases between them. The CDR3 loop reads CATSRQGWETQYF. The CDR3 coding sequence is TGTGCCACCAGCAGACAGGGGTGGGAGACCCAGTACTTC.

This clone was observed a handful of times. The rearrangement links TRBV4-1 to TRBJ2-3; D remains ambiguous. V lost 4 bases, J lost 2 bases, and 7 bases lay in between. The germline V gene has CDR1 MGHRA and CDR2 YSYEKL. The CDR3 spans 13 residues. Here the CDR3 DNA reads TGCGCCAGCAGCCTAACTTCCACAGATACGCAGTATTTT. As protein: CASSLTSTDTQYF.

V gene TRBV2 combines with J gene TRBJ1-1, with D possibly TRBD1 on 6 matching bases. Trimming stripped 6 bases from V and 1 base from J, with 12 bases between. CDR1 and CDR2 from the germline V gene are SNHLY and FYNNEI. This CDR3 is 14 amino acids long. CDR3 nucleotide sequence: TGTGCCAGCAGGACCAACAGGGAGAACACTGAAGCTTTCTTT. Translated, it gives CASRTNRENTEAFF.

The V call is TRBV5-8, the J call TRBJ2-7; D unresolved. The CDR3 is 14 residues long. Germline V gene sequence: CDR1 SGHTS, CDR2 YDEGEE. The V end was cut by 7 bases, the J end by 6 bases, with 20 bases between. CDR3 protein: CASPPLLGRPEQYF. CDR3 sequence (DNA): TGTGCCAGCCCTCCCCTCCTGGGCAGGCCCGAGCAGTACTTC.